Below, 25 T cell receptor beta chains from the same sample are listed, as sequenced in a study of T cell changes during pregnancy in multiple sclerosis. Assay: immunoSEQ multiplex PCR; the TCRdb copy retains only in-frame clones and omits some. The sample records some 140,000 clones, about 95% being singletons. Material: peripheral blood, obtained after pregnancy. These receptors originate from a female donor with multiple sclerosis, enrolled in a pregnancy study.

This clone was detected a few times. The genes are TRBV5-4 and TRBJ1-2; D might be TRBD1 (5 bases). The CDR3 is made up of 14 amino acids. CDR1 is SGHNT and CDR2 is YYREEE in the germline V gene (reference sequence). V lost 5 bases and J 4 bases, leaving 15 bases between the germline ends. The CDR3 DNA is TGTGCCAGCAGGACAGTGGGAAAGATCTATGGCTACACCTTC. Residues: CASRTVGKIYGYTF.

This clone has a single count. This chain's CDR3 is CASSPPYPLRGGYTF. For the CDR3, the DNA is TGTGCCAGCAGTCCACCGTACCCATTACGAGGTGGCTACACCTTC. The chain joins TRBV27 to TRBJ1-2; no firm D call. V was trimmed by 5 bases and J by 7 bases, leaving 20 bases between them. The germline V gene encodes CDR1 MNHEY and CDR2 SMNVEV (reference sequence). The length of the CDR3 is 15 residues.

The V gene is TRBV4-1, the J gene TRBJ1-5; TRBD1 might be the D (6 bases). The CDR3 length is 13 residues. Germline V gives CDR1 MGHRA, CDR2 YSYEKL. Trimming pared 3 bases from V and 7 bases from J, leaving 10 bases between. The CDR3 DNA sequence: TGCGCCAGCAGCCATTTACAGGGACAGCCCCAGCATTTT. This translates into CASSHLQGQPQHF.

The chain employs TRBV4-1 and TRBJ1-4; the D is unclear. Trimming took off 1 base at V and 8 bases at J, with 8 bases between the two ends. There are 13 residues in the CDR3. Germline CDR1 and CDR2: MGHRA and YSYEKL. DNA of the CDR3: TGCGCCAGCAGCCAAGCGATAGTAGAAAAACTGTTTTTT. This encodes CASSQAIVEKLFF.

The J gene is TRBJ1-1, the V gene TRBV7-6; 7 bases map to TRBD1. V dropped 5 bases and J dropped 7; count of bases not matched to a gene: 16. CDR1 SGHVS and CDR2 FNYEAQ come from the germline V gene. The CDR3 totals 16 residues. CDR3 region: CASSPRTGQPSGEAFF. Here the CDR3 DNA reads TGTGCCAGCAGCCCACGGACAGGACAACCGTCGGGTGAAGCTTTCTTT.

The V gene is TRBV9, the J gene TRBJ2-1, with TRBD2 matching over 13 bases. Germline-derived CDR1 and CDR2 are SGDLS and YYNGEE. Unmatched junction bases numbered 8, after V lost 2 bases and J lost 9 bases. This CDR3 is built from 16 residues. As DNA, the CDR3 is TGTGCCAGCAGCGTCGCAGGACTAGCGGGAGAGGTTGAGCAGTTCTTC. Translating it yields CASSVAGLAGEVEQFF.

The CDR3 is CASSTKGAGTEAFF. CDR3 coding DNA: TGTGCCAGCAGCACGAAGGGGGCTGGAACTGAAGCTTTCTTT. The chain employs TRBV6-1 and TRBJ1-1, with 7 bases lining up with TRBD1. The germline V gene encodes CDR1 MNHNS and CDR2 SASEGT. The CDR3 contains 14 residues. With V trimmed by 6 bases and J by 5 bases, 9 bases remained unmatched.

This chain uses TRBV30 with TRBJ2-7; D might be TRBD1 (5 bases). The CDR3 is made up of 13 amino acids. Germline CDR1 GTSNPN, CDR2 SVGIG (reference sequence). V lost 0 bases and J 3 bases, leaving 9 bases between the germline ends. The CDR3 DNA follows: TGTGCCTGGAGTGTAGAAAGGGGCTACGAGCAGTACTTC. It yields the protein CAWSVERGYEQYF.

V is TRBV7-9 and J is TRBJ2-7; the D gene is possibly TRBD2 (5 bases). The V gene's germline CDR1 is SEHNR and CDR2 FQNEAQ (reference sequence). V lost 5 bases and J 3 bases, leaving 14 bases between the germline ends. This CDR3 is 14 amino acids long. CDR3 residues: CASSLGLGFYEQYF. As DNA, the CDR3 is TGTGCCAGCAGCCTTGGACTGGGGTTCTACGAGCAGTACTTC.

The V call is TRBV6-6, the J call TRBJ2-7; D perhaps matches TRBD2 (6 bases). The CDR3 covers 15 residues. Trimming took off 5 bases at V and 7 bases at J, with 21 bases between the two ends. Germline CDR1 MNHNY, CDR2 SVGAGI (reference sequence). CDR3 nucleotides: TGTGCCAGCAGTCTCAGGGCAGGCCTTGGGGGGGAGCAGTACTTC. Its protein is CASSLRAGLGGEQYF.

J is TRBJ2-7 and V is TRBV7-8; 7 positions match TRBD1. V trimming: 5 bases; J trimming: 4 bases; junction bases outside the gene matches: 5. CDR3 length: 13 amino acids. CDR1 is SGHVS and CDR2 is FQNEAQ in the germline V gene. The CDR3 DNA is TGTGCCAGCAGCCCTATGGACAGGTACGAGCAGTACTTC. It translates to CASSPMDRYEQYF.

This chain links TRBV25-1 with TRBJ2-1; no firm D call. CDR1 is MGHDK and CDR2 is SYGVNS in the germline V gene. Trimming cost V 3 bases and J 0 bases, with 6 bases left between them. This CDR3 is 14 amino acids long. CDR3 coding DNA: TGTGCCAGCAGTGACTTCAGCTCCTACAATGAGCAGTTCTTC. Its protein product is CASSDFSSYNEQFF.

This clone appeared once. The chain combines TRBV7-3 with TRBJ2-7, with D perhaps TRBD2 (6 bases). In germline, CDR1 is SGHTA, CDR2 FQGTGA. The V gene lost 5 bases and the J gene lost 6 bases, with 17 bases spanning the gap. The CDR3 consists of 14 residues. The CDR3 region has the DNA TGTGCCAGCAGCCCGGCAGGAGGGATCGTCGAGCAGTACTTC. Protein sequence: CASSPAGGIVEQYF. Based on the CDR3 plus reference TRBV7-3 and TRBJ2-7, the full variable domain is GAGVSQTPSNKVTEKGKYVELRCDPISGHTALYWYRQSLGQGPEFLIYFQGTGAADDSGLPNDRFFAVRPEGSVSTLKIQRTERGDSAVYLCASSPAGGIVEQYFGPGTRLTVT.

The sample holds one count of this clone. The rearrangement uses TRBV4-3 and TRBJ2-1; 12 positions agree with TRBD2. The germline V gene encodes CDR1 LGHNA and CDR2 YSLEER. V lost 3 bases and J lost 9; bases outside the gene matches: 12. This CDR3 region has 17 residues. CDR3 protein: CASSQETSGRVLGEQFF. The CDR3 DNA is TGCGCCAGCAGCCAGGAGACTAGCGGGAGAGTGCTAGGTGAGCAGTTCTTC.

The V and J genes are TRBV6-5 and TRBJ2-3; weak D call: TRBD2 (6 bases). In germline, CDR1 is MNHEY, CDR2 SVGAGI. Between the trimmed V and J ends, which lost 2 bases and 4 bases, there was a span of 10 bases. The CDR3 has 14 residues. CDR3 bases: TGTGCCAGCAGTTACGCGGAGGGAGCAGATACGCAGTATTTT. Translation gives CASSYAEGADTQYF.

The chain employs TRBV6-5 and TRBJ1-6, with D hard to call. Germline CDR1 is MNHEY and CDR2 is SVGAGI. The ends were cut back, 2 bases at V and 0 bases at J, with 8 bases in the middle. The CDR3 consists of 16 residues. The CDR3 protein is CASSYKPSSYNSPLHF. DNA of the CDR3: TGTGCCAGCAGTTACAAGCCAAGCTCCTATAATTCACCCCTCCACTTT.

The chain recombines TRBV4-2 with TRBJ2-2; 7 bases are shared with TRBD1. CDR1 is LGHNA, CDR2 YNFKEQ, per germline. The CDR3 has 17 residues. Germline trimming cut 2 bases from V and 3 bases from J; bases unmatched to any gene: 9. Written as DNA, the CDR3 is TGTGCCAGCAGCCAAAAGGTCGACAGGGTTGACACCGGGGAGCTGTTTTTT. Amino acid sequence: CASSQKVDRVDTGELFF.

The rearrangement joins TRBV28 to TRBJ2-5; the D is unclear. V lost 3 bases and J lost 4, with 6 bases in between. Germline V gene data show CDR1 as MDHEN and CDR2 as SYDVKM. The CDR3 length is 12 residues. The CDR3 sequence: CASSFRGETQYF. The CDR3 DNA sequence: TGTGCCAGCAGTTTCCGCGGAGAGACCCAGTACTTC.

This sequence joins TRBV11-3 and TRBJ2-2; 9 bases map to TRBD1. V gave up 5 bases and J gave up 3 bases; unmatched junction bases: 7. This CDR3 is built from 16 residues. Germline V gene data show CDR1 as SGHNT and CDR2 as YENEEA. The CDR3 coding sequence is TGTGCCAGCAGCCTGGGACAGGGACGGGACACCGGGGAGCTGTTTTTT. Protein sequence: CASSLGQGRDTGELFF.

The chain combines TRBV4-3 with TRBJ1-1; D is ambiguous. The V gene's germline CDR1 is LGHNA and CDR2 YSLEER. This CDR3 region has 15 residues. Trimming removed 0 bases from V and 0 bases from J, with 8 bases in between. This CDR3 reads CASSQEAALNTEAFF. Here the CDR3 DNA reads TGCGCCAGCAGCCAAGAGGCCGCCCTGAACACTGAAGCTTTCTTT.

In its sample, this clone was seen once. V is TRBV25-1 and J is TRBJ2-7, with 8 bases matching TRBD1. Germline lookup yields CDR1 MGHDK and CDR2 SYGVNS. The CDR3 has 15 amino acids. The V and J ends lost 5 bases and 2 bases, in that order; junction bases with no gene match: 8. CDR3 amino acids: CASSTTDRVPYEQYF. DNA of the CDR3: TGTGCCAGCAGTACAACGGACAGGGTCCCCTACGAGCAGTACTTC.

This clone was seen just once. The rearrangement uses TRBV7-2 and TRBJ2-5; D perhaps matches TRBD2 (6 bases). In germline, CDR1 is SGHTA, CDR2 FQGNSA. The CDR3 sequence is 15 residues long. Trimming removed 5 bases from V and 2 bases from J, with 15 bases in between. CDR3 protein: CASSPQRATQETQYF. The CDR3 coding sequence is TGTGCCAGCAGCCCCCAGCGGGCCACGCAAGAGACCCAGTACTTC. Supplemented by reference TRBV7-2 and TRBJ2-5, the full variable domain reads GAGVSQSPSNKVTEKGKDVELRCDPISGHTALYWYRQSLGQGLEFLIYFQGNSAPDKSGLPSDRFSAERTGGSVSTLTIQRTQQEDSAVYLCASSPQRATQETQYFGPGTRLLVL.

The chain recombines TRBV28 with TRBJ2-7; D uncertain. The CDR3 has 13 residues. Trimming removed 6 bases from V and 2 bases from J, with 11 bases in between. Germline lookup yields CDR1 MDHEN and CDR2 SYDVKM. As DNA, the CDR3 is TGTGCCAGCAGCCCCGACAATACCTACGAGCAGTACTTC. As protein: CASSPDNTYEQYF.

The chain uses TRBV28 and TRBJ2-7; D not resolved. CDR3 length: 12 residues. V gave up 10 bases and J gave up 5 bases, with 15 bases separating them. In germline, CDR1 is MDHEN, CDR2 SYDVKM. DNA of the CDR3: TGTGCCATCCAGACTGGTTACAACGAGCAGTACTTC. Its protein is CAIQTGYNEQYF.

This chain uses TRBV30 with TRBJ1-1; D is uncertain. Germline loops: CDR1 GTSNPN, CDR2 SVGIG (reference sequence). V was pared by 3 bases and J by 10 bases, with 12 bases between. The CDR3 extends over 11 amino acids. CDR3 in DNA: TGTGCCTGGAGCGTCGGGTCTATAGCTTTCTTT. This encodes CAWSVGSIAFF.